A selection of T cell receptor beta chains follows, all from one sample in a study of blood T cell repertoires in COVID-19. The assay was immunoSEQ multiplex PCR, and TCRdb's table has in-frame clones only and misses some. The repertoire includes fewer than 250,000 clones, 80% to 90% of them detected once, and just over 2.5% sits in the top ten. The specimen sequenced was PBMCs or T cells enriched from blood (not recorded which). Receptors originate from a woman in her twenties or thirties with acute COVID-19. The CDR3 runs from the conserved cysteine through the conserved F or W. Fields, in order: CDR3 length, J gene, V gene, CDR3 protein.

cdr3_length: 13; j_call: TRBJ1-1; v_call: TRBV6-5; cdr3_aa: CASRGLGGTEAFF
cdr3_length: 14; j_call: TRBJ1-1; v_call: TRBV10-3; cdr3_aa: CAISDGGANTEAFF
cdr3_length: 17; j_call: TRBJ2-1; v_call: TRBV7-8; cdr3_aa: CASSLGSGTRIYNEQFF
cdr3_length: 17; j_call: TRBJ1-2; v_call: TRBV7-9; cdr3_aa: CASSLYMGDRSNYGYTF
cdr3_length: 15; j_call: TRBJ2-1; v_call: TRBV9; cdr3_aa: CASSVVTGSYNEQFF
cdr3_length: 15; j_call: TRBJ1-6; v_call: TRBV6-6; cdr3_aa: CASSYAQVGSSPLHF
cdr3_length: 13; j_call: TRBJ1-2; v_call: TRBV29-1; cdr3_aa: CSVDGEVDYGYTF
cdr3_length: 14; j_call: TRBJ1-2; v_call: TRBV6-5; cdr3_aa: CASSFRNRNYGYTF
cdr3_length: 13; j_call: TRBJ1-2; v_call: TRBV13; cdr3_aa: CASSLRSNYGYTF
cdr3_length: 14; j_call: TRBJ1-5; v_call: TRBV10-2; cdr3_aa: CASSEGAGVQPQHF
cdr3_length: 14; j_call: TRBJ2-5; v_call: TRBV2; cdr3_aa: CASATLAGDETQYF
cdr3_length: 13; j_call: TRBJ1-1; v_call: TRBV18; cdr3_aa: CASSPPRVTEAFF
cdr3_length: 14; j_call: TRBJ1-2; v_call: TRBV6-1; cdr3_aa: CASSEMGAGDGYTF
cdr3_length: 17; j_call: TRBJ1-5; v_call: TRBV4-1; cdr3_aa: CASSSRPGQGIRQPQHF
cdr3_length: 14; j_call: TRBJ2-1; v_call: TRBV3-1/TRBV3-2; cdr3_aa: CASSHGGGGNEQFF
cdr3_length: 13; j_call: TRBJ1-2; v_call: TRBV27; cdr3_aa: CASSVDRGRGYTF
cdr3_length: 17; j_call: TRBJ2-7; v_call: TRBV7-9; cdr3_aa: CASSLVLRVTHSYEQYF
cdr3_length: 14; j_call: TRBJ1-4; v_call: TRBV19; cdr3_aa: CASRRRGTNEKLFF
cdr3_length: 15; j_call: TRBJ2-1; v_call: TRBV30; cdr3_aa: CAWTRKGLADNEQFF
cdr3_length: 15; j_call: TRBJ1-4; v_call: TRBV7-9; cdr3_aa: CASSSTGATNEKLFF
cdr3_length: 14; j_call: TRBJ1-6; v_call: TRBV14; cdr3_aa: CASSPRGGYSPLHF
cdr3_length: 16; j_call: TRBJ1-4; v_call: TRBV4-2; cdr3_aa: CASSNPDRGTNEKLFF
cdr3_length: 14; j_call: TRBJ2-5; v_call: TRBV7-2; cdr3_aa: CASTLGPASGTQYF
cdr3_length: 18; j_call: TRBJ2-3; v_call: TRBV29-1; cdr3_aa: CSVEDRGAALSLTDTQYF
cdr3_length: 16; j_call: TRBJ1-2; v_call: TRBV19; cdr3_aa: CASIGIGGDARYGYTF
cdr3_length: 19; j_call: TRBJ1-1; v_call: TRBV4-1; cdr3_aa: CASSQDPRTGGYELDEAFF
cdr3_length: 13; j_call: TRBJ2-5; v_call: TRBV6-2/TRBV6-3; cdr3_aa: CASSSAGRETQYF
cdr3_length: 15; j_call: TRBJ2-7; v_call: TRBV19; cdr3_aa: CASRPGLAASYEQYF
cdr3_length: 16; j_call: TRBJ2-3; v_call: TRBV7-2; cdr3_aa: CASSSPGLAGLDTQYF
cdr3_length: 16; j_call: TRBJ2-2; v_call: TRBV6-1; cdr3_aa: CASSDGLAVNTGELFF
cdr3_length: 16; j_call: TRBJ2-2; v_call: TRBV4-1; cdr3_aa: CASSQARHSNTGELFF
cdr3_length: 14; j_call: TRBJ1-4; v_call: TRBV7-9; cdr3_aa: CASSRGGDPEKLFF
cdr3_length: 17; j_call: TRBJ2-7; v_call: TRBV10-3; cdr3_aa: CAISESGDSGGVNEQYF
cdr3_length: 16; j_call: TRBJ1-6; v_call: TRBV7-6; cdr3_aa: CASSPRQGNDNSPLHF
cdr3_length: 13; j_call: TRBJ2-5; v_call: TRBV10-1; cdr3_aa: CASSETGIETQYF
cdr3_length: 19; j_call: TRBJ1-2; v_call: TRBV11-2; cdr3_aa: CASSLEGWGWMQKGYGYTF
cdr3_length: 16; j_call: TRBJ1-2; v_call: TRBV19; cdr3_aa: CASSTPGQGPNYGYTF
cdr3_length: 14; j_call: TRBJ2-7; v_call: TRBV19; cdr3_aa: CASSPERVDDEQYF
cdr3_length: 16; j_call: TRBJ2-2; v_call: TRBV5-3; cdr3_aa: CARSFSRGSGTGELFF
cdr3_length: 15; j_call: TRBJ2-5; v_call: TRBV4-1; cdr3_aa: CASSQVGAAEETQYF
cdr3_length: 13; j_call: TRBJ1-5; v_call: TRBV27; cdr3_aa: CASSWEGNQPQHF
cdr3_length: 14; j_call: TRBJ1-5; v_call: TRBV6-2/TRBV6-3; cdr3_aa: CASSYAGTYQPQHF
cdr3_length: 12; j_call: TRBJ2-7; v_call: TRBV6-5; cdr3_aa: CASIGGGNEQYF
cdr3_length: 16; j_call: TRBJ2-7; v_call: TRBV7-6; cdr3_aa: CASSIPRGGTTYEQYF
cdr3_length: 16; j_call: TRBJ2-5; v_call: TRBV5-1; cdr3_aa: CASSLRSGQGAETQYF
cdr3_length: 13; j_call: TRBJ2-3; v_call: TRBV6-1; cdr3_aa: CASSEEGWNTQYF
cdr3_length: 16; j_call: TRBJ1-6; v_call: TRBV28; cdr3_aa: CASSLPSDRINSPLHF
cdr3_length: 13; j_call: TRBJ2-1; v_call: TRBV19; cdr3_aa: CASSGQTYNEQFF